This T cell receptor (beta chain) was recovered during a study of Ad26.COV2.S vaccination and SARS-CoV-2 variants. Overall study findings and caveats: Marked by substantial breadth, spike-specific CD8+ and CD4+ T cell responses were reportedly seen after vaccination. Possible underestimation of total T cell responses by the TCR breadth and depth analyses was noted.

The treatment was: around 19 received Ad26.COV2.S at low or high dose, single or two shots; 5 received placebo; per-sample allocation not given. The investigators took samples on day 63 after the first vaccine or placebo injection. Recruitment in Boston yielded a donor of adult age, 18-55 years. Sequencing used immunoSEQ multiplex PCR; TCRdb keeps in-frame clones, though not all of them. Of fewer than 500,000 clones in the sample, about 93% were seen once. The germline V and J ends were trimmed by 3 bases and 10 bases, with 16 bases remaining between them. The germline gives CDR1 DFQATT, CDR2 SNEGSKA (reference sequence). CDR3 length: 14 amino acids. Notes on this clone: The antigen remains unidentified.

Sequenced material: peripheral blood, taken in a trial of Ad26.COV2.S vaccine versus placebo. The TCR was taken from a person aged 18-60 years who received the Ad26.COV2.S COVID-19 vaccine or a placebo. The chain has TRBV20-1 and TRBJ1-6; possible D gene TRBD1, 6 bases. CDR3 loop: CSASDAGALSPLHF. CDR3 in DNA: TGCAGTGCTAGTGATGCAGGGGCACTATCACCCCTCCACTTT.